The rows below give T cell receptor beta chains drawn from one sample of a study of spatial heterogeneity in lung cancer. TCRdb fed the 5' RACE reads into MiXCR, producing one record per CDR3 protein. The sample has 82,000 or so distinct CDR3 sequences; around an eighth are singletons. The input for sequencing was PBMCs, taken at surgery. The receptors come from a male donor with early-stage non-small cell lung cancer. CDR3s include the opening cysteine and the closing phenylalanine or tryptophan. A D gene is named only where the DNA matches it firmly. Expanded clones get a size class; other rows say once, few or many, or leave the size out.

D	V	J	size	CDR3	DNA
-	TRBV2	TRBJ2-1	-	CASSEDYNEQFF	TGTGCCAGCAGTGAAGACTACAATGAGCAGTTCTTC
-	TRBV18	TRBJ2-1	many	CASSHRYNEQFF	TGTGCCAGCTCTCATCGGTACAATGAGCAGTTCTTC
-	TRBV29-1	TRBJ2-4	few	CSVGLDSLAKNIQYF	TGCAGCGTTGGGCTGGACAGTCTAGCCAAAAACATTCAGTACTTC
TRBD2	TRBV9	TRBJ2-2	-	CASSVATSRTGELFF	TGTGCCAGCAGCGTAGCGACTAGCAGAACCGGGGAGCTGTTTTTT
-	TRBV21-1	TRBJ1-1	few	CASSRGETGCTEAFF	TGTGCCAGCAGCAGGGGGGAGACAGGGTGTACTGAAGCTTTCTTT
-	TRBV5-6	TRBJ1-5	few	CASSLAALGARGNQPQHF	TGTGCCAGCAGCTTGGCCGCGCTGGGGGCGCGAGGCAATCAGCCCCAGCATTTT
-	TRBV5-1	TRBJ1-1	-	CASSLGGGRNTEAFF	TGCGCCAGCAGCTTGGGTGGGGGCCGGAACACTGAAGCTTTCTTT
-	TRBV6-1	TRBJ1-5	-	CASSFPLQGNQPQHF	TGTGCCAGCAGTTTTCCACTGCAGGGAAATCAGCCCCAGCATTTT
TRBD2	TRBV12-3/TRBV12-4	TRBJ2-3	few	CASTNSGVLSTDTQYF	TGTGCCAGCACTAATAGCGGGGTCCTCAGCACAGATACGCAGTATTTT
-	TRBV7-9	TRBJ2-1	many	CASSSSYLDEQFF	TGTGCCAGCAGCTCTTCTTACTTAGATGAGCAGTTCTTC
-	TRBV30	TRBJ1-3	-	CAWSVTLAGNTIYF	TGTGCCTGGAGTGTCACCCTTGCTGGAAACACCATATATTTT
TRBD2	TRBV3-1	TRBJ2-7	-	CASSQGASGGPYEQYF	TGTGCCAGCAGCCAAGGAGCTAGCGGGGGGCCCTACGAGCAGTACTTC
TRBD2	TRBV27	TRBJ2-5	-	CASSPWTSGRETQYF	TGTGCCAGCAGTCCTTGGACTAGCGGGAGAGAGACCCAGTACTTC
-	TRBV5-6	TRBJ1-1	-	CASTLMNTEAFF	TGTGCCAGCACCCTCATGAACACTGAAGCTTTCTTT
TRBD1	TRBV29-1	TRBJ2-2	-	CSVGQGAQGTGELFF	TGCAGCGTTGGACAGGGGGCGCAGGGCACCGGGGAGCTGTTTTTT
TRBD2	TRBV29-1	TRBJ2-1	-	CSTGGGYNEQFF	TGCAGCACCGGGGGGGGATACAATGAGCAGTTCTTC
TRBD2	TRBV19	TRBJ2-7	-	CASSLAGESLYEQYF	TGTGCCAGTAGCCTAGCGGGAGAATCCCTCTACGAGCAGTACTTC
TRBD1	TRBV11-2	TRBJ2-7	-	CASSHWDRDYEQYF	TGTGCCAGCAGCCACTGGGACAGGGACTACGAGCAGTACTTC
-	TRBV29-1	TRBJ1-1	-	CSVERYGGAEAFF	TGCAGCGTTGAAAGGTACGGGGGAGCTGAAGCTTTCTTT
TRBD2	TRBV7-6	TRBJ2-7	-	CASSLRTSGGPFLSHEQYF	TGTGCCAGCAGCTTACGGACTAGCGGGGGGCCTTTCCTTTCCCACGAGCAGTACTTC
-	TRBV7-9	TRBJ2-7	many	CASSLGGTEDEQYF	TGTGCCAGCAGCTTAGGGGGAACAGAGGACGAGCAGTACTTC
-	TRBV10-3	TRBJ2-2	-	CAIRPGAGSNTGELFF	TGTGCCATCCGTCCCGGGGCGGGCTCGAACACCGGGGAGCTGTTTTTT
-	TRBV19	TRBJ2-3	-	CASSRLTDTQYF	TGTGCCAGCAGCAGGCTCACAGATACGCAGTATTTT
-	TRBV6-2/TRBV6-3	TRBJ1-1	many	CASSQAGGAREAFF	TGTGCCAGCAGCCAGGCCGGCGGCGCTAGGGAAGCTTTCTTT
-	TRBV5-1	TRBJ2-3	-	CASSLDLANTDTQYF	TGCGCCAGCAGCTTGGACCTAGCGAACACAGATACGCAGTATTTT
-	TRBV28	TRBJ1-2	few	CASSFRRSGYTF	TGTGCCAGCAGTTTCAGACGGAGTGGCTACACCTTC
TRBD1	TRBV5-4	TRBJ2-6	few	CASSSGTGGTGANVLTF	TGTGCCAGCAGCTCGGGGACAGGGGGCACTGGGGCCAACGTCCTGACTTTC
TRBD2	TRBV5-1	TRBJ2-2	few	CASSPELAGTGELFF	TGCGCCAGCAGCCCCGAACTAGCGGGAACCGGGGAGCTGTTTTTT
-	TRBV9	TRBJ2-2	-	CASSPPAANTGELFF	TGTGCCAGCAGCCCCCCAGCTGCGAACACCGGGGAGCTGTTTTTT
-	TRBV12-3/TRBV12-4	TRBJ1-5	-	CASSWGDRNQPQHF	TGTGCCAGCAGCTGGGGGGATCGCAATCAGCCCCAGCATTTT
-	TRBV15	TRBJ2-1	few	CATSRIQDPEQFF	TGTGCCACCAGCAGGATTCAGGATCCTGAGCAGTTCTTC
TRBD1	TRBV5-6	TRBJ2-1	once	CASSQPDRHNEQFF	TGTGCCAGCAGCCAACCGGACAGGCACAATGAGCAGTTCTTC
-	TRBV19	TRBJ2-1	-	CASSTQSGGYSYNEQFF	TGTGCCAGTAGTACCCAGTCCGGGGGTTACTCCTACAATGAGCAGTTCTTC
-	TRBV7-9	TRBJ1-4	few	CASIGRTNEKLFF	TGTGCCAGCATCGGACGAACTAATGAAAAACTGTTTTTT
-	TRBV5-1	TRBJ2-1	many	CASSLDRLDEQFF	TGCGCCAGCAGCTTGGATCGGCTAGATGAGCAGTTCTTC
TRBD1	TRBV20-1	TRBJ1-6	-	CSARALGQGGNSPLHF	TGCAGTGCTAGAGCCCTAGGACAGGGTGGTAATTCACCCCTCCACTTT
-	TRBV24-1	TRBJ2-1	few	CATSGSLGNNEQFF	TGTGCCACCAGTGGGAGTCTAGGCAACAATGAGCAGTTCTTC
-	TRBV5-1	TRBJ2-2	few	CASSSGFGTGELFF	TGCGCCAGCAGTTCGGGATTTGGGACCGGGGAGCTGTTTTTT
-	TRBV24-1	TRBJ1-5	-	CATSEPQVFSNQPQHF	TGTGCCACCAGTGAACCACAGGTTTTTAGCAATCAGCCCCAGCATTTT
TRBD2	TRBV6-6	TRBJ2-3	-	CASTRKRESTDTQYF	TGTGCCAGCACCCGAAAGCGGGAGAGCACAGATACGCAGTATTTT
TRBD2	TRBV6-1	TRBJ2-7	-	CATRTSGTYEQYF	TGTGCCACCCGGACTAGCGGAACCTACGAGCAGTACTTC
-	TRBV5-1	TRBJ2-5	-	CASSLGPSQETQYF	TGCGCCAGCAGCTTGGGACCGAGCCAAGAGACCCAGTACTTC
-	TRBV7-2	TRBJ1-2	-	CASSPVSQANYGYTF	TGTGCCAGCAGCCCGGTTAGCCAGGCTAACTATGGCTACACCTTC